This TCR beta chain was obtained from a study of blood T cell repertoires in COVID-19. V was trimmed by 2 bases and J by 5 bases, leaving 9 bases between them. Germline CDR1 GTSNPN, CDR2 SVGIG (reference sequence). This CDR3 is built from 12 residues. Methods used by the authors: Amplification of reference gene primers provided the estimated nucleated cell counts. Sequenced by immunoSEQ multiplex PCR; TCRdb stores in-frame clones only, minus some. The V and J calls and clone size are taken from that table; D and trimming were inferred from the DNA. The sample holds roughly 180,000 clones, roughly 77% seen once.

Input material: peripheral blood. The origin of this receptor is an elderly woman with COVID-19, enrolled during active disease. The chain employs TRBV30 and TRBJ1-2; D gene uncertain. The CDR3: CAWSPQIYGYTF. CDR3 bases: TGTGCCTGGAGTCCACAGATTTATGGCTACACCTTC. Complete variable domain (other parts from reference TRBV30 and TRBJ1-2): SQTIHQWPATLVQPVGSPLSLECTVEGTSNPNLYWYRQAAGRGLQLLFYSVGIGQISSEVPQNLSASRPQDRQFILSSKKLLLSDSGFYLCAWSPQIYGYTFGSGTRLTVV.